Listed below are T cell receptor beta chains from one sample, sequenced in a study of cytomegalovirus exposure and HLA in healthy donors. Using immunoSEQ multiplex PCR, the repertoire was profiled, and TCRdb retains in-frame clones only, with some absent. In the table there are roughly 190,000 clones, approximately 59% of which are singletons. The sample comprised PBMCs. The receptors were sampled from a man in his forties in good health and CMV-seronegative. Both conserved end residues are part of each CDR3. The D gene is left open where the match is weak. Size values are once, few and many counts, or a class for expanded clones, and some rows have none.

abundance: .
v_gene: TRBV6-5
d_gene: .
j_gene: TRBJ1-2
CDR3nt: TGTGCCAGCACCCGGGACACTAACTATGGCTACACCTTC
CDR3aa: CASTRDTNYGYTF

abundance: .
v_gene: TRBV5-8
d_gene: .
j_gene: TRBJ1-1
CDR3nt: TGTGCCAGCAGCCCTGTTCCAGGGGCGAAGTGGGACACTGAAGCTTTCTTT
CDR3aa: CASSPVPGAKWDTEAFF

abundance: .
v_gene: TRBV5-1
d_gene: TRBD1
j_gene: TRBJ1-1
CDR3nt: TGCGCCAGCAGCTGGGGGACAGGGAACACTGAAGCTTTCTTT
CDR3aa: CASSWGTGNTEAFF

abundance: .
v_gene: TRBV27
d_gene: TRBD1
j_gene: TRBJ2-7
CDR3nt: TGTGCCAGCAGTGTCAGGGGGCCCCACGAGCAGTACTTC
CDR3aa: CASSVRGPHEQYF

abundance: .
v_gene: TRBV28
d_gene: .
j_gene: TRBJ2-1
CDR3nt: TGTGCCAGCAGGGACACAATCTCCTACAATGAGCAGTTCTTC
CDR3aa: CASRDTISYNEQFF

abundance: .
v_gene: TRBV5-4
d_gene: .
j_gene: TRBJ2-7
CDR3nt: TGTGCCAGCAGCTTGGAACAGCGGTCCTACGAGCAGTACTTC
CDR3aa: CASSLEQRSYEQYF

abundance: .
v_gene: TRBV6-6
d_gene: .
j_gene: TRBJ2-7
CDR3nt: TGTGCCAGCAGTTACTCGACTGTTGCGCAGTACTTC
CDR3aa: CASSYSTVAQYF

abundance: .
v_gene: TRBV4-2
d_gene: .
j_gene: TRBJ2-7
CDR3nt: TGTGCCAGCAGCCAAGATGTGCGGGCGGCAGGAGGAACCTACGAGCAGTACTTC
CDR3aa: CASSQDVRAAGGTYEQYF

abundance: few
v_gene: TRBV7-2
d_gene: TRBD1
j_gene: TRBJ2-5
CDR3nt: TGTGCCAGCAGCTTACTCGGGACAGGGAAAGAGACCCAGTACTTC
CDR3aa: CASSLLGTGKETQYF

abundance: few
v_gene: TRBV4-2
d_gene: TRBD1
j_gene: TRBJ2-1
CDR3nt: TGTGCCAGCAGCCAAGAGGAGACAGGGGTCAATGAGCAGTTCTTC
CDR3aa: CASSQEETGVNEQFF

abundance: .
v_gene: TRBV27
d_gene: .
j_gene: TRBJ1-1
CDR3nt: TGTGCCAGCAGTCAGACGAGGGGGACTGAAGCTTTCTTT
CDR3aa: CASSQTRGTEAFF

abundance: .
v_gene: TRBV18
d_gene: TRBD1
j_gene: TRBJ1-2
CDR3nt: TGTGCCAGCTCACTTCTGGACAGGGATGGCTACACCTTC
CDR3aa: CASSLLDRDGYTF

abundance: once
v_gene: TRBV7-2
d_gene: .
j_gene: TRBJ2-1
CDR3nt: TGTGCCAGCAGCCCCGGACTTCTTCAGAGCTCCTACAATGAGCAGTTCTTC
CDR3aa: CASSPGLLQSSYNEQFF

abundance: .
v_gene: TRBV28
d_gene: TRBD1
j_gene: TRBJ2-5
CDR3nt: TGTGCCAGCAGTTTGGCCCGAAGGACAGGGGTCCAAGAGACCCAGTACTTC
CDR3aa: CASSLARRTGVQETQYF

abundance: .
v_gene: TRBV5-1
d_gene: .
j_gene: TRBJ1-3
CDR3nt: TGCGCCAGCAGCTCGGGGGGTTCCACTGGAAACACCATATATTTT
CDR3aa: CASSSGGSTGNTIYF

abundance: .
v_gene: TRBV27
d_gene: .
j_gene: TRBJ1-2
CDR3nt: TGTGCCAGCAGCCCTAATGCGGGGGGCGTCGGCTACACCTTC
CDR3aa: CASSPNAGGVGYTF

abundance: .
v_gene: TRBV19
d_gene: TRBD1
j_gene: TRBJ1-1
CDR3nt: TGTGCCAGTAGTCCAAGACAGGGACTTACTGAAGCTTTCTTT
CDR3aa: CASSPRQGLTEAFF

abundance: once
v_gene: TRBV20-1
d_gene: .
j_gene: TRBJ2-1
CDR3nt: TGCAGTGCTAGATTGGGAGCAACGTTCTTC
CDR3aa: CSARLGATFF

abundance: .
v_gene: TRBV5-1
d_gene: .
j_gene: TRBJ1-4
CDR3nt: TGCGCCAGCAGCTTGCGGGGACAATCAGGGGTTGGTGAAAAACTGTTTTTT
CDR3aa: CASSLRGQSGVGEKLFF

abundance: .
v_gene: TRBV12-5
d_gene: .
j_gene: TRBJ1-1
CDR3nt: TGTGCTAGTGGTTTGGTACTGGGGGCAGGGGCCACTGAAGCTTTCTTT
CDR3aa: CASGLVLGAGATEAFF

abundance: .
v_gene: TRBV5-1
d_gene: .
j_gene: TRBJ2-1
CDR3nt: TGCGCCAGCAGCGCGCGGGGAACGGATGAGCAGTTCTTC
CDR3aa: CASSARGTDEQFF

abundance: .
v_gene: TRBV5-1
d_gene: TRBD1
j_gene: TRBJ2-7
CDR3nt: TGCGCCAGCAGCTGGCCCCACGGGACAGATAGCTCCTACGAGCAGTACTTC
CDR3aa: CASSWPHGTDSSYEQYF

abundance: .
v_gene: TRBV11-2
d_gene: .
j_gene: TRBJ2-5
CDR3nt: TGTGCCAGCAGCTCCGAAAGGGGACAAGAGACCCAGTACTTC
CDR3aa: CASSSERGQETQYF

abundance: .
v_gene: TRBV18
d_gene: TRBD1
j_gene: TRBJ2-4
CDR3nt: TGTGCCAGCTCACCAAATCCTACAGGGGTTGGAGGAAACATTCAGTACTTC
CDR3aa: CASSPNPTGVGGNIQYF

abundance: few
v_gene: TRBV5-1
d_gene: .
j_gene: TRBJ2-7
CDR3nt: TGCGCCAGCAGCCCTGACAGATCAGGGCGCGAGCAGTACTTC
CDR3aa: CASSPDRSGREQYF

abundance: .
v_gene: TRBV18
d_gene: TRBD2
j_gene: TRBJ2-3
CDR3nt: TGTGCCAGCTCAGGGCTAGCGGGAGGACCTGCCACAGATACGCAGTATTTT
CDR3aa: CASSGLAGGPATDTQYF

abundance: .
v_gene: TRBV19
d_gene: .
j_gene: TRBJ2-6
CDR3nt: TGTGCCAGTAGTCAGCGACCAAAAGCGGACTCTGGGGCCAACGTCCTGACTTTC
CDR3aa: CASSQRPKADSGANVLTF

abundance: .
v_gene: TRBV5-4
d_gene: .
j_gene: TRBJ2-1
CDR3nt: TGTGCCAGCAGCATGGAGACAAGCTCCTACAATGAGCAGTTCTTC
CDR3aa: CASSMETSSYNEQFF

abundance: .
v_gene: TRBV10-1
d_gene: TRBD1
j_gene: TRBJ1-2
CDR3nt: TGCGCCAGCAAACAGGGGAACTATGGCTACACCTTC
CDR3aa: CASKQGNYGYTF

abundance: .
v_gene: TRBV5-6
d_gene: .
j_gene: TRBJ1-1
CDR3nt: TGTGCCAGCAGCTTGGATCAGGGGCCCTACACTGAAGCTTTCTTT
CDR3aa: CASSLDQGPYTEAFF

abundance: .
v_gene: TRBV9
d_gene: .
j_gene: TRBJ1-2
CDR3nt: TGTGCCAGCAGCGTAGGGTCCAGGAACTATGGCTACACCTTC
CDR3aa: CASSVGSRNYGYTF

abundance: few
v_gene: TRBV30
d_gene: .
j_gene: TRBJ1-5
CDR3nt: TGTGCCTCGGGACTCGCTAATCAGCCCCAGCATTTT
CDR3aa: CASGLANQPQHF

abundance: .
v_gene: TRBV9
d_gene: TRBD1
j_gene: TRBJ2-3
CDR3nt: TGTGCCAGCAGCGCCCGGACAGGGAACACAGATACGCAGTATTTT
CDR3aa: CASSARTGNTDTQYF

abundance: .
v_gene: TRBV18
d_gene: .
j_gene: TRBJ2-2
CDR3nt: TGTGCCAGCTCACCAATTATGGGACAAGAAACCGGGGAGCTGTTTTTT
CDR3aa: CASSPIMGQETGELFF